These 25 T cell receptor beta chains were all obtained from the same sample, sequenced in a study of blood T cell repertoires in COVID-19. Sequencing was performed with immunoSEQ multiplex PCR; in TCRdb, only in-frame clones are kept and a portion is missing. The sample gives some 200,000 clones, roughly 86% of which show up once; about 6.5% is in the top ten. Sequenced: peripheral blood. The source is an elderly woman in a cohort sampled during active or convalescent COVID-19.

This clone occurred a few times. The chain has TRBV5-4 and TRBJ1-6, with TRBD1 identical over 7 bases. Trimming removed 1 base from V and 7 bases from J; junction bases left unmatched: 2. There are 14 residues in the CDR3. Germline V gene data show CDR1 as SGHNT and CDR2 as YYREEE (reference sequence). CDR3 coding DNA: TGTGCCAGCAGCTTGTGGGACAGAAATTCACCCCTCCACTTT. This translates into CASSLWDRNSPLHF.

This chain links TRBV7-2 with TRBJ1-1, with 11 positions matching TRBD1. V lost 3 bases, J lost 3 bases, and 6 bases stayed unmatched. Looked up from germline, CDR1 is SGHTA and CDR2 is FQGNSA. The CDR3 extends over 16 amino acids. The CDR3 nucleotides read TGTGCCAGCAGCTTTAAAGGGACAGGGGGTTACACTGAAGCTTTCTTT. It specifies CASSFKGTGGYTEAFF.

The chain has TRBV3-1 (or the pseudogene TRBV3-2) and TRBJ2-7; perhaps TRBD1 as D (5 bases). CDR1 is LGHDT, CDR2 YNNKEL, per germline (reference sequence). The CDR3 has 13 residues. The ends were cut back, 3 bases at V and 3 bases at J, with 9 bases in the middle. CDR3 sequence (DNA): TGTGCCAGCAGCCACTCCAGGGACTACGAGCAGTACTTC. It yields the protein CASSHSRDYEQYF.

This chain joins TRBV6-5 and TRBJ2-3; 9 nucleotides line up with TRBD2. J lost 1 base, V lost 6 bases, and 5 bases had no gene match. This CDR3 spans 15 amino acids. Germline CDR1 reads MNHEY; CDR2 reads SVGAGI. This chain's CDR3 is CASSPAGGGTDTQYF. The CDR3 coding sequence is TGTGCCAGCAGCCCAGCGGGGGGTGGCACAGATACGCAGTATTTT.

The V gene is TRBV6-5, the J gene TRBJ1-2, with D tentatively TRBD1 (6 bases). The CDR3 is 14 residues long. Trimming cost V 9 bases and J 0 bases, with 14 bases left between them. Germline assignment: CDR1 MNHEY and CDR2 SVGAGI. CDR3 protein: CASRGLTSNYGYTF. The CDR3 DNA reads as TGTGCCAGTAGGGGGTTAACTTCTAACTATGGCTACACCTTC.

CDR3 bases: TGCAGCGCTAACAGGAGAAGCACAGATACGCAGTATTTT. Amino acid sequence: CSANRRSTDTQYF. The chain carries TRBV29-1 and TRBJ2-3; TRBD1 might be the D (5 bases). This CDR3 has 13 residues. CDR1 SQVTM and CDR2 ANQGSEA come from the germline V gene. The V and J ends lost 7 bases and 0 bases respectively, with 11 bases between them.

V gene TRBV5-1 combines with J gene TRBJ2-1; 14 bases are shared with TRBD2. In germline, CDR1 is SGHRS, CDR2 YFSETQ. The CDR3 covers 14 residues. Trimming removed 4 bases from V and 9 bases from J; junction bases left unmatched: 3. In DNA form, the CDR3 reads TGCGCCAGCAGCCCGGGACTAGCGGGAGTTGAGCAGTTCTTC. Amino acids: CASSPGLAGVEQFF.

A single count supports this clone. The chain combines TRBV19 with TRBJ1-1; D remains unclear. This CDR3 contains 14 residues. Trimming left V 0 bases short and J 1 base short, with 6 bases between. The germline CDR1 and CDR2 sequences are LNHDA and SQIVND (reference sequence). In DNA, the CDR3 is TGTGCCAGTAGTATAGATCCGGGGAACACTGAAGCTTTCTTT. Encoded protein: CASSIDPGNTEAFF.

This chain uses TRBV7-9 with TRBJ2-1; D possibly corresponds to TRBD1 (5 bases). The CDR3 has 17 residues. Germline CDR1 reads SEHNR; CDR2 reads FQNEAQ (reference sequence). V lost 5 bases and J lost 6, with 23 bases in between. CDR3 amino acids: CASSHPTQGFLGNEQFF. CDR3 sequence (DNA): TGTGCCAGCAGCCATCCAACTCAGGGATTCCTTGGCAATGAGCAGTTCTTC. The entire variable domain, with the rest obtained from reference TRBV7-9 and TRBJ2-1, is as follows: DTGVSQNPRHKITKRGQNVTFRCDPISEHNRLYWYRQTLGQGPEFLTYFQNEAQLEKSRLLSDRFSAERPKGSFSTLEIQRTEQGDSAMYLCASSHPTQGFLGNEQFFGPGTRLTVL.

This chain links TRBV27 with TRBJ1-1; 8 bases are shared with TRBD1. V shed 3 bases, J shed 1 base, and the junction held 1 base outside the gene matches. This CDR3 region has 14 residues. Germline-derived CDR1 and CDR2 are MNHEY and SMNVEV (reference sequence). CDR3 coding DNA: TGTGCCAGCAGTTTGGACAGGGCGAACACTGAAGCTTTCTTT. It specifies CASSLDRANTEAFF.

This chain uses TRBV10-3 with TRBJ1-5, with no clear D. Trimming removed 3 bases at V and 2 bases at J, with 8 bases between. CDR1 and CDR2 (germline): ENHRY, SYGVKD. This CDR3 region has 14 residues. CDR3 sequence (DNA): TGTGCCATCAGTGACAGTGGTGGCAATCAGCCCCAGCATTTT. Encoded protein: CAISDSGGNQPQHF.

The chain links TRBV9 to TRBJ2-1; possibly TRBD1 for D (6 bases). The germline V gene has CDR1 SGDLS and CDR2 YYNGEE. The germline V and J ends were trimmed by 5 bases and 9 bases, with 33 bases remaining between them. The CDR3 is made up of 19 amino acids. The CDR3 bases are TGTGCCAGCAGACCCCCTCCAACAGGGCGGCTAGCCCACTGGGGTGAGCAGTTCTTC. The encoded protein is CASRPPPTGRLAHWGEQFF.

V is TRBV4-2 and J is TRBJ2-3, with TRBD2 matching 10 bases. The V gene end was trimmed by 0 bases and the J gene end by 9 bases; junction bases not matched to a gene: 9. The CDR3 loop spans 16 amino acids. The germline V gene encodes CDR1 LGHNA and CDR2 YNFKEQ. The CDR3 DNA is TGTGCCAGCAGCCAAGAGTCTAGCGGGAGAATAAACACGCAGTATTTT. Translation: CASSQESSGRINTQYF.

This sequence joins TRBV6-5 and TRBJ2-5; tentative D call: TRBD1 (5 bases). Trimming took 2 bases from V and 0 from J, leaving 10 bases between them. Germline V CDR1 and CDR2: MNHEY, SVGAGI. The CDR3 spans 15 residues. In nucleotides, the CDR3 is TGTGCCAGCAGTTACGGTGACAGCCACCAAGAGACCCAGTACTTC. This encodes CASSYGDSHQETQYF.

This sequence joins TRBV4-1 and TRBJ2-5; D is possibly TRBD2 (6 bases). CDR3 length equals 13 residues. Germline CDR1 MGHRA, CDR2 YSYEKL. V was clipped by 1 base and J by 4 bases, with 7 bases between them. The DNA of the CDR3 is TGCGCCAGCAGCCAAGCGGGAGCAGAGACCCAGTACTTC. Its protein is CASSQAGAETQYF.

The V call is TRBV18, the J call TRBJ2-5; 7 bases match TRBD2. Germline CDR1 and CDR2: KGHSH and LQKENI. With 3 bases clipped from V and 5 bases from J, the junction kept 6 bases outside the gene matches. This CDR3 has 14 amino acids. The CDR3 nucleotides read TGTGCCAGCTCACCCGGGCTGGGAGGGGAGACCCAGTACTTC. It encodes CASSPGLGGETQYF.

CDR3 in amino acids: CASSPGNLLGYTF. Here the CDR3 DNA reads TGTGCCAGCAGCCCAGGGAACCTCCTGGGCTACACCTTC. J is TRBJ1-2 and V is TRBV6-5; D might be TRBD1 (5 bases). The CDR3 covers 13 residues. From germline, CDR1 is MNHEY and CDR2 SVGAGI. V lost 6 bases, J lost 8 bases, and 16 bases lay in between.

J is TRBJ1-4 and V is TRBV25-1, with 7 bases fitting TRBD1. V was pared by 9 bases and J by 7 bases, with 8 bases of the junction left unmatched. The CDR3 contains 13 residues. Germline V CDR1 and CDR2: MGHDK, SYGVNS. CDR3 sequence: CASTEGTVEKLFF. The CDR3 bases are TGTGCCAGTACTGAGGGGACAGTTGAAAAACTGTTTTTT.

The chain recombines TRBV10-3 with TRBJ2-2, with TRBD1 identical over 10 bases. This CDR3 is built from 17 residues. The germline V gene encodes CDR1 ENHRY and CDR2 SYGVKD. V was pared by 7 bases and J by 5 bases, with 13 bases of the junction left unmatched. CDR3 sequence reads: CAITAGWGTGDTGELFF. For the CDR3, the DNA is TGTGCCATCACAGCGGGTTGGGGGACAGGGGATACCGGGGAGCTGTTTTTT.

This clone was found once. V is TRBV6-5 and J is TRBJ2-5; TRBD1 agrees at 8 bases. The CDR3 totals 14 residues. Germline trimming cut 5 bases from V and 3 bases from J; bases unmatched to any gene: 5. CDR1 MNHEY and CDR2 SVGAGI come from the germline V gene. For the CDR3, the DNA is TGTGCCAGCAGTCGACAGGGGTACGAAGAGACCCAGTACTTC. It yields the protein CASSRQGYEETQYF.

The V gene is TRBV5-1, the J gene TRBJ1-4, with TRBD1 identical over 9 bases. Trimming removed 6 bases from V and 6 bases from J; junction bases left unmatched: 3. This CDR3 has 13 residues. The germline CDR1 and CDR2 sequences are SGHRS and YFSETQ. In DNA form, the CDR3 reads TGCGCCAGCACGACAGGGGGAGATGAAAAACTGTTTTTT. Its translation: CASTTGGDEKLFF.

The chain recombines TRBV7-9 with TRBJ1-5; D remains ambiguous. The CDR3 runs 13 residues. V lost 1 base and J lost 7, with 8 bases in between. From germline, CDR1 is SEHNR and CDR2 FQNEAQ (reference sequence). CDR3 DNA sequence: TGTGCCAGCAGCTTAGGGACGGGGCAGCCCCAGCATTTT. It translates to CASSLGTGQPQHF.

CDR3: CASSLGAGDTIYF. CDR3 coding DNA: TGCGCCAGCAGCTTGGGGGCAGGGGACACCATATATTTT. The gene calls are TRBV5-1 and TRBJ1-3; D might be TRBD1 (6 bases). V was cut by 0 bases and J by 8 bases, with 9 bases left in between. In germline, CDR1 is SGHRS, CDR2 YFSETQ. The length of the CDR3 is 13 residues.

As to this clone: The sample contains more than one DNA sequence encoding this CDR3. The V call is TRBV30, the J call TRBJ1-4, with D uncertain. Germline V gene lookup returns CDR1 GTSNPN and CDR2 SVGIG (reference sequence). The CDR3 has 12 amino acids. Trimming shortened V by 0 bases and J by 7 bases, and 6 bases separated the two germline ends. The CDR3 DNA is TGTGCCTGGAGTGTTCGGGGTGAAAAACTGTTTTTT. Translated: CAWSVRGEKLFF. Combining the CDR3 with reference TRBV30 and TRBJ1-4 gives the whole variable domain SQTIHQWPATLVQPVGSPLSLECTVEGTSNPNLYWYRQAAGRGLQLLFYSVGIGQISSEVPQNLSASRPQDRQFILSSKKLLLSDSGFYLCAWSVRGEKLFFGSGTQLSVL.

V and J are TRBV5-1 and TRBJ2-3; 7 nucleotides align to TRBD1. With 3 bases clipped from V and 2 bases from J, the junction kept 3 bases outside the gene matches. Germline V gene sequence: CDR1 SGHRS, CDR2 YFSETQ. The CDR3 loop spans 14 amino acids. CDR3 amino acids: CASSSGQYTDTQYF. The CDR3, as DNA: TGCGCCAGCAGCTCGGGACAGTACACAGATACGCAGTATTTT.